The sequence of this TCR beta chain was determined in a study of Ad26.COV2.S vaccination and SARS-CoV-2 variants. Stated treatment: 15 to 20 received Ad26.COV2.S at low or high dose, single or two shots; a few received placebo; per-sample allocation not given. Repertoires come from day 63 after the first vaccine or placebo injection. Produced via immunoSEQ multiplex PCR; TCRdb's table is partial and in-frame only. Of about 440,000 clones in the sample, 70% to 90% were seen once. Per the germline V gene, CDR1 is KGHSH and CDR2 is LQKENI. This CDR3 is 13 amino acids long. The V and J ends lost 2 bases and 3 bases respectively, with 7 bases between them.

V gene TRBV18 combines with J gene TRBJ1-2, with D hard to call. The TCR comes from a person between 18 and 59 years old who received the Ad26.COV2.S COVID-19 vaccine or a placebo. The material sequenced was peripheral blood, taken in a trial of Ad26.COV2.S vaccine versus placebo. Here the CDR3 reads CASSPGIDYGYTF. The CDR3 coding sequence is TGTGCCAGCTCACCAGGGATTGACTATGGCTACACCTTC.